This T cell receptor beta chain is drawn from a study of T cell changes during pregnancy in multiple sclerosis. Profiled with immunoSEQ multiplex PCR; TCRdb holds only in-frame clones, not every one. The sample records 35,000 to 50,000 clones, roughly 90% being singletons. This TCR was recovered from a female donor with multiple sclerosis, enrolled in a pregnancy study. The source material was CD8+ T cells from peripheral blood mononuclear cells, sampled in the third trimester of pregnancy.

CDR3 residues: CASSEGTAPTNEKLFF. The CDR3 region has the DNA TGTGCCAGCAGCGAGGGGACAGCTCCAACTAATGAAAAACTGTTTTTT. The gene calls are TRBV9 and TRBJ1-4, with TRBD1 identical over 7 bases. Losses at the gene ends were 3 bases for V and 0 bases for J; bases not matched to a gene: 5. This CDR3 has 16 amino acids. Germline loops: CDR1 SGDLS, CDR2 YYNGEE.